These 11 T cell receptor beta chains share one sample of origin, sequenced in a study of identical twins. Using its own MiXCR run on the 5' RACE reads, TCRdb lists one record per CDR3 protein. Counted here are some 500,000 distinct CDR3 sequences, 14% occurring once; the ten biggest clones make up 0.52%. These records were also assigned to another study, of yellow fever vaccine responses in identical twins.

The specimen was CD4+ T cells sorted from blood. The receptors here all came from a woman aged 18-30 years in good health.

In this sample, this clonotype turned up a few times. The genes are TRBV4-2 and TRBJ2-3; 9 positions match TRBD2. Germline V gives CDR1 LGHNA, CDR2 YNFKEQ. V trimming: 0 bases; J trimming: 3 bases; junction bases outside the gene matches: 7. The CDR3 loop spans 17 amino acids. The CDR3: CASSQESAGGLTDTQYF. CDR3 nucleotides: TGTGCCAGCAGCCAAGAATCGGCGGGGGGGCTGACAGATACGCAGTATTTT.

In this sample, this clonotype turned up many times. This chain connects TRBV6-5 to TRBJ2-3; 9 nucleotides line up with TRBD2. With 3 bases clipped from V and 1 base from J, the junction kept 5 bases outside the gene matches. Germline V gene lookup returns CDR1 MNHEY and CDR2 SVGAGI. This CDR3 contains 16 residues. The CDR3 is CASSYGAGGRTDTQYF. In DNA, the CDR3 is TGTGCCAGCAGTTATGGAGCGGGGGGACGCACAGATACGCAGTATTTT.

Worth noting for this clonotype: A read error may produce the germline difference seen at one junction end. The rearrangement links TRBV7-7 to TRBJ2-6; the match to TRBD1 covers 10 bases. The CDR3 consists of 18 residues. The germline CDR1 and CDR2 sequences are SSHAT and FNYEAQ (reference sequence). The CDR3 sequence is CASSVRDRGEAGANVLTF. CDR3 in DNA: TGTGCTAGCAGCGTACGGGACAGGGGTGAAGCTGGGGCCAACGTCCTGACTTTC.

This clonotype was counted between two and nine times. The chain joins TRBV20-1 to TRBJ2-3; 8 bases fit TRBD2. Trimming at V came to 5 bases and at J to 3 bases, leaving 10 bases not matched to a gene. Germline V gives CDR1 DFQATT, CDR2 SNEGSKA (reference sequence). This CDR3 has 15 residues. CDR3 bases: TGCAGTGCTTATACGGGGGGGCGTTTAACAGATACGCAGTATTTT. Translated, it gives CSAYTGGRLTDTQYF.

This clonotype was counted many times. The rearrangement uses TRBV12-3 or TRBV12-4 and TRBJ2-7; D remains unclear. The V end lost 1 base, the J end lost 5 bases, and 3 bases lay between the germline ends. The length of the CDR3 is 11 residues. CDR3: CASSLVNEQYF. The CDR3 nucleotides read TGTGCCAGCAGTTTAGTAAACGAGCAGTACTTC.

The chain links TRBV21-1 to TRBJ2-5; the table assigns TRBD1, which was not confirmed against the DNA. TRBV21-1 is deemed a pseudogene. This CDR3 is built from 19 residues. Written as DNA, the CDR3 is TGTGCCAGCAGCAAACCCCGGGGCCCCTATACTAGTCTGACAGAGACCCAGTACTTC. Translating it yields CASSKPRGPYTSLTETQYF.

This clonotype was picked up a small number of times. The chain uses TRBV20-1 and TRBJ2-3, with unresolved D. This CDR3 spans 12 amino acids. Germline V gene lookup returns CDR1 DFQATT and CDR2 SNEGSKA (reference sequence). Trimming pared 3 bases from V and 2 bases from J, leaving 6 bases between. The CDR3 DNA sequence: TGCAGTGCTAGTCAGGACACAGATACGCAGTATTTT. This translates into CSASQDTDTQYF.

This clonotype has a handful of counts. This sequence joins TRBV7-9 and TRBJ1-4; D uncertain. The CDR3 loop spans 14 amino acids. V dropped 4 bases and J dropped 8 bases, with 14 bases sitting between them. Germline values: CDR1 SEHNR, CDR2 FQNEAQ (reference sequence). CDR3 loop: CASSSTIRWEKLFF. CDR3 DNA sequence: TGTGCCAGCAGCTCAACAATCCGGTGGGAAAAACTGTTTTTT.

Many counts were recorded for this clonotype. The chain employs TRBV7-2 and TRBJ2-3, with 7 bases lining up with TRBD2. Looked up from germline, CDR1 is SGHTA and CDR2 is FQGNSA. V lost 1 base, J lost 5 bases, and 6 bases stayed unmatched. The CDR3 sequence is 15 residues long. The CDR3 is CASSLDGSSGDTQYF. The CDR3 DNA sequence: TGTGCCAGCAGCTTAGATGGGTCTAGCGGAGATACGCAGTATTTT.

This clonotype was seen ten or more times. The rearrangement uses TRBV5-1 and TRBJ1-1, with D uncertain. The CDR3 sequence is 14 residues long. Per the germline V gene, CDR1 is SGHRS and CDR2 is YFSETQ. The ends were cut back, 4 bases at V and 6 bases at J, with 16 bases in the middle. For the CDR3, the DNA is TGCGCCAGCAGCCTAACAAAGGGTTGGGCTGAAGCTTTCTTT. Protein: CASSLTKGWAEAFF.

This clonotype was seen a few times. This chain connects TRBV6-4 to TRBJ2-7; D gene ambiguous. The length of the CDR3 is 14 residues. Germline V CDR1 and CDR2: MRHNA, SNTAGT. Trimming took off 3 bases at V and 2 bases at J, with 11 bases between the two ends. The CDR3 DNA follows: TGTGCCAGCAGTGATTTCCGCCCCCCCTACGAGCAGTACTTC. Translation: CASSDFRPPYEQYF.